These 29 T cell receptor beta chains share one sample of origin, sequenced in a study of blood T cell repertoires in COVID-19. Assay used: immunoSEQ multiplex PCR; TCRdb lists only in-frame clones, some missing. The sample carries about 200,000 clones, more than 85% recorded once. Input material: peripheral blood. Receptors originate from a woman aged 50 to 60 with COVID-19, enrolled during active disease.

The CDR3 protein is CASRPRGSETQYF. The CDR3 nucleotides read TGTGCCAGCCGCCCGAGGGGGTCAGAGACCCAGTACTTC. The chain recombines TRBV6-5 with TRBJ2-5; TRBD1 might be the D (6 bases). The V gene lost 8 bases and the J gene lost 4 bases, with 14 bases spanning the gap. Germline-derived CDR1 and CDR2 are MNHEY and SVGAGI. The CDR3 runs 13 residues.

At least ten counts were recorded for this clone. The chain employs TRBV9 and TRBJ1-3; TRBD1 might be the D (5 bases). This CDR3 comprises 17 residues. CDR1 is SGDLS, CDR2 YYNGEE, per germline. V lost 3 bases, J lost 2 bases, and 18 bases lay in between. CDR3 in amino acids: CASSAIDSSRAGNTIYF. The CDR3 coding sequence is TGTGCCAGCAGCGCGATCGACAGTTCCCGAGCTGGAAACACCATATATTTT.

In DNA form, the CDR3 reads TGTGCCAGTAGTATGTGGACAGGGACCTACAATGAGCAGTTCTTC. It is translated as CASSMWTGTYNEQFF. The chain combines TRBV19 with TRBJ2-1, with 8 bases identical to TRBD1. The CDR3 is 15 amino acids. V trimming: 3 bases; J trimming: 2 bases; junction bases outside the gene matches: 3. Germline-derived CDR1 and CDR2 are LNHDA and SQIVND (reference sequence).

The chain employs TRBV19 and TRBJ1-1; D unresolved. The CDR3 covers 15 residues. Germline assignment: CDR1 LNHDA and CDR2 SQIVND (reference sequence). The germline V and J ends were trimmed by 2 bases and 0 bases, with 10 bases remaining between them. The CDR3 DNA reads as TGTGCCAGTAGTATAACACCCATTTTGAACACTGAAGCTTTCTTT. Encoded protein: CASSITPILNTEAFF.

This sequence joins TRBV27 and TRBJ2-3; D unresolved. V was trimmed by 7 bases and J by 0 bases, leaving 8 bases between them. Looked up from germline, CDR1 is MNHEY and CDR2 is SMNVEV (reference sequence). CDR3 length: 13 amino acids. CDR3 DNA sequence: TGTGCCAGCATGAGCCGAAGCACAGATACGCAGTATTTT. This codes for CASMSRSTDTQYF.

The chain is built from TRBV6-2 or TRBV6-3 and TRBJ2-7; 7 positions agree with TRBD1. The CDR3 loop spans 14 amino acids. Germline V lookup: CDR1 MNHEY, CDR2 SVGEGT. V gave up 2 bases and J gave up 3 bases; unmatched junction bases: 4. The CDR3 here is CASSYTRQGYEQYF. Written as DNA, the CDR3 is TGTGCCAGCAGTTACACCCGACAGGGCTACGAGCAGTACTTC.

V and J are TRBV6-1 and TRBJ1-1, with TRBD1 as a possible D gene (5 bases). The CDR3 has 16 amino acids. Germline V lookup: CDR1 MNHNS, CDR2 SASEGT. V lost 4 bases and J lost 5, with 20 bases in between. CDR3 nucleotides: TGTGCCAGCAGTGCTAGAAGAACCCCCGGGGGTACTGAAGCTTTCTTT. This encodes CASSARRTPGGTEAFF.

V is TRBV4-1 and J is TRBJ1-4, with a weak D call TRBD1 (5 bases). The V and J ends lost 4 bases and 0 bases respectively, with 9 bases between them. CDR3 length equals 15 residues. Germline V gene lookup returns CDR1 MGHRA and CDR2 YSYEKL. The CDR3 DNA reads TGCGCCAGCAGCCTAATACAGGCAACTAATGAAAAACTGTTTTTT. Its translation: CASSLIQATNEKLFF.

The rearrangement joins TRBV27 to TRBJ2-1; 7 bases are a match to TRBD1. V dropped 5 bases and J dropped 3; count of bases not matched to a gene: 4. The germline gives CDR1 MNHEY, CDR2 SMNVEV (reference sequence). The CDR3 covers 14 residues. Here the CDR3 DNA reads TGTGCCAGCAGTACGGGACAGATCTACAATGAGCAGTTCTTC. Its protein is CASSTGQIYNEQFF.

This chain uses TRBV9 with TRBJ2-3; TRBD2 aligns across 10 bases. Germline V lookup: CDR1 SGDLS, CDR2 YYNGEE. This CDR3 spans 15 amino acids. V gave up 4 bases and J gave up 2 bases; unmatched junction bases: 4. The CDR3 nucleotides read TGTGCCAGCAGCTCAGCGGGGGGGACCACAGATACGCAGTATTTT. Amino acids: CASSSAGGTTDTQYF.

The rearrangement uses TRBV27 and TRBJ2-1, with D perhaps TRBD1 (7 bases). The V end was cut by 3 bases, the J end by 2 bases, with 17 bases between. This CDR3 contains 17 residues. Germline V lookup: CDR1 MNHEY, CDR2 SMNVEV (reference sequence). The CDR3 here is CASSFLNTGEAYNEQFF. CDR3 coding DNA: TGTGCCAGCAGTTTCCTAAACACAGGGGAGGCCTACAATGAGCAGTTCTTC.

The rearrangement joins TRBV10-2 to TRBJ2-7; D is possibly TRBD1 (6 bases). Trimming pared 6 bases from V and 0 bases from J, leaving 15 bases between. Germline-derived CDR1 and CDR2 are WSHSY and SAAADI. The CDR3 length is 15 residues. In nucleotides, the CDR3 is TGCGCCAGCAGCACCTCAGGGGCTAGCTCCTACGAGCAGTACTTC. Translating gives CASSTSGASSYEQYF.

This chain links TRBV6-5 with TRBJ2-3; 8 bases agree with TRBD1. The CDR3 runs to 14 residues. J was trimmed by 4 bases and V by 6 bases; bases with no gene match: 6. Germline V gene data show CDR1 as MNHEY and CDR2 as SVGAGI. The CDR3 loop reads CASRSTGGPDTQYF. The CDR3 region has the DNA TGTGCCAGCAGGTCCACAGGGGGTCCAGATACGCAGTATTTT.

The V and J genes are TRBV19 and TRBJ1-1; D not resolved. Germline CDR1 LNHDA, CDR2 SQIVND (reference sequence). This CDR3 contains 14 residues. V was clipped by 3 bases and J by 4 bases, with 12 bases between them. CDR3 in amino acids: CASSIGGRATEAFF. As DNA, the CDR3 is TGTGCCAGTAGTATCGGAGGTAGAGCCACTGAAGCTTTCTTT. The full variable domain, rest sourced from reference TRBV19 and TRBJ1-1, is DGGITQSPKYLFRKEGQNVTLSCEQNLNHDAMYWYRQDPGQGLRLIYYSQIVNDFQKGDIAEGYSVSREKKESFPLTVTSAQKNPTAFYLCASSIGGRATEAFFGQGTRLTVV.

The chain recombines TRBV28 with TRBJ1-6; 7 positions agree with TRBD1. The germline CDR1 and CDR2 sequences are MDHEN and SYDVKM. The CDR3 loop spans 15 amino acids. Trimming removed 7 bases from V and 4 bases from J; junction bases left unmatched: 7. CDR3 in DNA: TGTGCCAGCACCATTCAGGGGGTGTATAATTCACCCCTCCACTTT. Translated, it gives CASTIQGVYNSPLHF.

The chain couples TRBV19 to TRBJ1-2; 8 bases are a match to TRBD1. Germline CDR1 is LNHDA and CDR2 is SQIVND (reference sequence). The CDR3 is 12 amino acids. V gave up 6 bases and J gave up 4 bases; unmatched junction bases: 1. The CDR3 here is CASRDRAYGYTF. For the CDR3, the DNA is TGTGCCAGTAGGGACAGGGCCTATGGCTACACCTTC. The complete variable domain, with remaining parts taken from reference TRBV19 and TRBJ1-2, reads DGGITQSPKYLFRKEGQNVTLSCEQNLNHDAMYWYRQDPGQGLRLIYYSQIVNDFQKGDIAEGYSVSREKKESFPLTVTSAQKNPTAFYLCASRDRAYGYTFGSGTRLTVV.

This clone was seen only once. This sequence joins TRBV18 and TRBJ2-2; D not certain. CDR3 length: 15 residues. V lost 2 bases and J 2 bases, leaving 9 bases between the germline ends. CDR1 is KGHSH and CDR2 is LQKENI in the germline V gene. The CDR3 sequence is CASSPVSRNTGELFF. CDR3 in DNA: TGTGCCAGCTCACCAGTCTCGCGAAACACCGGGGAGCTGTTTTTT.

J is TRBJ2-3 and V is TRBV11-2; tentative D call: TRBD1 (6 bases). The length of the CDR3 is 12 residues. Trimming stripped 7 bases from V and 6 bases from J, with 11 bases between. Germline CDR1 reads SGHAT; CDR2 reads FQNNGV. CDR3 in DNA: TGTGCCAGCACCGACAGGTGGGATACGCAGTATTTT. It translates to CASTDRWDTQYF.

This rearrangement joins TRBV9 to TRBJ2-1, with 10 bases matching TRBD2. V was pared by 3 bases and J by 2 bases, with 17 bases of the junction left unmatched. Germline values: CDR1 SGDLS, CDR2 YYNGEE. The CDR3 loop spans 20 amino acids. This CDR3 reads CASSGNFQAGGPGTYNEQFF. The CDR3 nucleotides are TGTGCCAGCAGCGGCAACTTCCAAGCGGGGGGGCCAGGAACCTACAATGAGCAGTTCTTC. Full variable domain (rest looked up from reference TRBV9 and TRBJ2-1): DSGVTQTPKHLITATGQRVTLRCSPRSGDLSVYWYQQSLDQGLQFLIQYYNGEERAKGNILERFSAQQFPDLHSELNLSSLELGDSALYFCASSGNFQAGGPGTYNEQFFGPGTRLTVL.

V gene TRBV30 combines with J gene TRBJ2-7, with no clear D. CDR3 length equals 12 residues. Germline V lookup: CDR1 GTSNPN, CDR2 SVGIG (reference sequence). Trimming shortened V by 0 bases and J by 5 bases, and 8 bases separated the two germline ends. The CDR3 reads CAWSVTVHEQYF. For the CDR3, the DNA is TGTGCCTGGAGTGTAACGGTCCACGAGCAGTACTTC. The full variable domain, rest sourced from reference TRBV30 and TRBJ2-7, is SQTIHQWPATLVQPVGSPLSLECTVEGTSNPNLYWYRQAAGRGLQLLFYSVGIGQISSEVPQNLSASRPQDRQFILSSKKLLLSDSGFYLCAWSVTVHEQYFGPGTRLTVT.

The J gene is TRBJ2-2, the V gene TRBV10-3; 10 nucleotides align to TRBD2. The CDR3 has 19 amino acids. V lost 8 bases to trimming and J lost 0 bases; unmatched junction nucleotides: 15. Germline CDR1 ENHRY, CDR2 SYGVKD. The CDR3 loop reads CAIGPAGLAGEPNTGELFF. CDR3 sequence (DNA): TGTGCCATCGGCCCCGCGGGTCTAGCGGGGGAACCGAACACCGGGGAGCTGTTTTTT.

This rearrangement joins TRBV30 to TRBJ2-2; TRBD2 agrees at 7 bases. The V gene's germline CDR1 is GTSNPN and CDR2 SVGIG (reference sequence). After removal of 1 base from V and 0 bases from J, the junction contained 5 bases not matched to a gene. The CDR3 runs 16 residues. The chain's CDR3 is CAWSGVAGANTGELFF. The CDR3, as DNA: TGTGCCTGGAGTGGGGTGGCGGGGGCGAACACCGGGGAGCTGTTTTTT.

The chain links TRBV6-5 to TRBJ2-7; maybe TRBD1 (6 bases). The germline CDR1 and CDR2 sequences are MNHEY and SVGAGI. Deletions cut 5 bases from V and 2 bases from J, with 10 bases between. The CDR3 totals 13 residues. The CDR3 here is CASSMDSTYEQYF. CDR3 bases: TGTGCCAGCAGTATGGACAGTACCTACGAGCAGTACTTC.

The chain carries TRBV9 and TRBJ2-1, with 12 bases identical to TRBD2. V dropped 0 bases and J dropped 10; count of bases not matched to a gene: 2. In germline, CDR1 is SGDLS, CDR2 YYNGEE. The CDR3 sequence is 14 residues long. CDR3 residues: CASSVVGTSGEQFF. CDR3 nucleotides: TGTGCCAGCAGCGTAGTCGGGACTAGCGGGGAGCAGTTCTTC.

The chain links TRBV10-1 to TRBJ2-7; 10 bases align to TRBD1. The CDR3 consists of 13 residues. The germline V gene encodes CDR1 WNHNN and CDR2 SYGVQD (reference sequence). Losses at the gene ends were 6 bases for V and 4 bases for J; bases not matched to a gene: 3. CDR3 DNA: TGCGCCAGCAGCTCGGGACAGGGGTACGAGCAGTACGTC. This translates into CASSSGQGYEQYV.

This chain links TRBV11-3 with TRBJ2-7, with D perhaps TRBD2 (6 bases). V was pared by 5 bases and J by 6 bases, with 20 bases between. This CDR3 has 15 amino acids. Germline CDR1 and CDR2: SGHNT and YENEEA. CDR3 amino acids: CASSPFPGTLVEQYF. The CDR3 DNA reads TGTGCCAGCAGCCCTTTTCCAGGGACTCTTGTCGAGCAGTACTTC. The full variable domain, rest sourced from reference TRBV11-3 and TRBJ2-7, is EAGVVQSPRYKIIEKKQPVAFWCNPISGHNTLYWYLQNLGQGPELLIRYENEEAVDDSQLPKDRFSAERLKGVDSTLKIQPAELGDSAVYLCASSPFPGTLVEQYFGPGTRLTVT.

V usage is TRBV6-7 and J usage is TRBJ2-7, with a tentative D call TRBD1 (6 bases). TRBV6-7 is marked as an open reading frame, function uncertain. This CDR3 has 18 residues. Trimming stripped 7 bases from V and 3 bases from J, with 28 bases between. CDR3 residues: CASIHTGTSPFFYYEQYF. DNA of the CDR3: TGTGCCAGCATCCATACAGGGACATCCCCGTTCTTCTACTACGAGCAGTACTTC.

This rearrangement joins TRBV5-1 to TRBJ2-2, with D unresolved. The V end lost 0 bases, the J end lost 3 bases, and 6 bases lay between the germline ends. CDR1 SGHRS and CDR2 YFSETQ come from the germline V gene. The CDR3 totals 14 residues. CDR3 region: CASSLVVDTGELFF. The CDR3 nucleotides are TGCGCCAGCAGCTTGGTAGTAGACACCGGGGAGCTGTTTTTT.

The chain links TRBV5-4 to TRBJ1-2; D not certain. The CDR3 extends over 14 amino acids. Germline V gene lookup returns CDR1 SGHNT and CDR2 YYREEE (reference sequence). Trimming took 6 bases from V and 4 from J, leaving 16 bases between them. The CDR3 DNA reads TGTGCCAGCACCCCCAGAGGTTCCCCCTATGGCTACACCTTC. Protein product: CASTPRGSPYGYTF.